The clone carrying this TCR beta chain was counted a few times. This record belongs to a study of blood T cell repertoires in COVID-19. Study-level background: Acute and convalescent COVID-19 specimens originated in the United States, Italy and Spain. T cells, B-cell-depleted T cells, or PBMCs supplied cDNA or gDNA.

In the original processing: Estimates of nucleated cell counts were drawn from the amplification of reference gene primers. Generated by immunoSEQ multiplex PCR, the TCRdb table keeps only in-frame clones and is missing some. D and trimming come from the DNA, and the V and J calls and clone size come from that table. Of some 120,000 clones in the sample, about 70% were seen once. The CDR3 length is 14 residues. The germline V gene has CDR1 MNHEY and CDR2 SMNVEV (reference sequence). The trim removed 2 bases at V and 4 bases at J, leaving 1 base unmatched. V gene TRBV27 combines with J gene TRBJ1-1; 10 positions agree with TRBD1. The sample was peripheral blood. The clonotype originates from a woman in her seventies with acute or convalescent COVID-19. CDR3: CASSLGQGGTEAFF. The CDR3 nucleotides are TGTGCCAGCAGTTTAGGACAGGGGGGCACTGAAGCTTTCTTT.